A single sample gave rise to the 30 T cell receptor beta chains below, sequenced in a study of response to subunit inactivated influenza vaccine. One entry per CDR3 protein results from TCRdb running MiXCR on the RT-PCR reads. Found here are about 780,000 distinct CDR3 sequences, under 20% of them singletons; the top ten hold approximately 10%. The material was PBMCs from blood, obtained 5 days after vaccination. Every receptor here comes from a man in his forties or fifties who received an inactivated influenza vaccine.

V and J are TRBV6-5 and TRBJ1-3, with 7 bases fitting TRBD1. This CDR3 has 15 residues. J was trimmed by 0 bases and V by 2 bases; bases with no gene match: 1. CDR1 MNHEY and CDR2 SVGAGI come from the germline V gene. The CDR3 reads CASSYRQGSGNTIYF. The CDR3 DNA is TGTGCCAGCAGTTACCGACAGGGCTCTGGAAACACCATATATTTT.

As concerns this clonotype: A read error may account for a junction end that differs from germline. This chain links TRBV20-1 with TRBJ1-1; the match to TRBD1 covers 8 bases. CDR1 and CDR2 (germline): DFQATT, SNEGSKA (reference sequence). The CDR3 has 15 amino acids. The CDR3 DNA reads TGCCGTGCTAGAGGGGGCAGGGGGCCGAACACTGAAGCTTTCTTT. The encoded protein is CRARGGRGPNTEAFF.

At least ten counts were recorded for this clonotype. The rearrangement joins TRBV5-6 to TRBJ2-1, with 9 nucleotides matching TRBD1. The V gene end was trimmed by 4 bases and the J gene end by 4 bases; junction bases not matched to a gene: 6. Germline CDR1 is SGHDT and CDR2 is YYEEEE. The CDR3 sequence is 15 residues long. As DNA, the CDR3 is TGTGCCAGCAGCGCAAGGGACAGGGTATACAATGAGCAGTTCTTC. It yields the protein CASSARDRVYNEQFF. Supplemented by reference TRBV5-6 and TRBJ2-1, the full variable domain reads DAGVTQSPTHLIKTRGQQVTLRCSPKSGHDTVSWYQQALGQGPQFIFQYYEEEERQRGNFPDRFSGHQFPNYSSELNVNALLLGDSALYLCASSARDRVYNEQFFGPGTRLTVL.

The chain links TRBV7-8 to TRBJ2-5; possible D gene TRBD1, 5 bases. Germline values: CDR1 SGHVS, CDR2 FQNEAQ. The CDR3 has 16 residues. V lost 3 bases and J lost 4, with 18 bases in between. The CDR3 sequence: CASSFRRLGAVETQYF. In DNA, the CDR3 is TGTGCCAGCAGCTTCCGGCGGCTAGGGGCAGTAGAGACCCAGTACTTC.

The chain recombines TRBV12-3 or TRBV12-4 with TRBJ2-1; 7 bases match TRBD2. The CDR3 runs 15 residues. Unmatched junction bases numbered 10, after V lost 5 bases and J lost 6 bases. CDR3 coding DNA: TGTGCCAGCAGTCCGGGACTAATGGTCAGCAATGAGCAGTTCTTC. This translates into CASSPGLMVSNEQFF.

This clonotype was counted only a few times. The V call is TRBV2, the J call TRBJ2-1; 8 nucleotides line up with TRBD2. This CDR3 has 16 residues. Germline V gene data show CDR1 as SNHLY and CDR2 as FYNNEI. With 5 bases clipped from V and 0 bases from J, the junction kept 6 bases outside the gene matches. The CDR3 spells CASSPQRGLSYNEQFF. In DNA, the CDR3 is TGTGCCAGCAGTCCGCAGCGGGGGCTCTCCTACAATGAGCAGTTCTTC.

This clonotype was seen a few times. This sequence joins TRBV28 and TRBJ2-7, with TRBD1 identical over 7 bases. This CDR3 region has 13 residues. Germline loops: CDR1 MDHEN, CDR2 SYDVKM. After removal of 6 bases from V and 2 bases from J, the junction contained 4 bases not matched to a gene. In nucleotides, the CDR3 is TGTGCCAGCAGGGGGACAGTCCCCTACGAGCAGTACTTC. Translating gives CASRGTVPYEQYF.

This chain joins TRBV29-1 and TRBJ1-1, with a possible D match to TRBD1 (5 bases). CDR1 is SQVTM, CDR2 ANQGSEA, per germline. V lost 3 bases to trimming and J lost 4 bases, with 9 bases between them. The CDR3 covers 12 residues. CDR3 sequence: CSVDRAATEAFF. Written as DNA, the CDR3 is TGCAGCGTTGACAGGGCGGCCACTGAAGCTTTCTTT. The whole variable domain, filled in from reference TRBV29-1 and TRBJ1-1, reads SAVISQKPSRDICQRGTSLTIQCQVDSQVTMMFWYRQQPGQSLTLIATANQGSEATYESGFVIDKFPISRPNLTFSTLTVSNMSPEDSSIYLCSVDRAATEAFFGQGTRLTVV.

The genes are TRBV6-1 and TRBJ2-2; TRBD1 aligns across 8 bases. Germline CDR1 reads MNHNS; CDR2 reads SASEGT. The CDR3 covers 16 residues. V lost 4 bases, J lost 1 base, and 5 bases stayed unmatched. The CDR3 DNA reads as TGTGCCAGCAGTGCCGGACAGGGAAGGAACACCGGGGAGCTGTTTTTT. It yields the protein CASSAGQGRNTGELFF.

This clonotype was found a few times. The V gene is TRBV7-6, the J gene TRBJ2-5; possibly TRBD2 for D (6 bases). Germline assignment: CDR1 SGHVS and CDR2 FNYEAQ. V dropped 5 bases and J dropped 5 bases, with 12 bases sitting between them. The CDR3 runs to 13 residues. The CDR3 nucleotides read TGTGCCAGCAGCCGGGACTTTAGGGAGACCCAGTACTTC. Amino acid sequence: CASSRDFRETQYF. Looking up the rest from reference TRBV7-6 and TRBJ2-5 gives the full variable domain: GAGVSQSPRYKVTKRGQDVALRCDPISGHVSLYWYRQALGQGPEFLTYFNYEAQQDKSGLPNDRFSAERPEGSISTLTIQRTEQRDSAMYRCASSRDFRETQYFGPGTRLLVL.

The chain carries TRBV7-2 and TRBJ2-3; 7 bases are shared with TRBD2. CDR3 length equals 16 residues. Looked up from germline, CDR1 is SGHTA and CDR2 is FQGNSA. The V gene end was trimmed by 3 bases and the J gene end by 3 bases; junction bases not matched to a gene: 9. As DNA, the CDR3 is TGTGCCAGCAGCTTGGGTAGTTGGGGGGGTACAGATACGCAGTATTTT. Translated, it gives CASSLGSWGGTDTQYF. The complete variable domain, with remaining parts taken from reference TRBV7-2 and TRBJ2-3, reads GAGVSQSPSNKVTEKGKDVELRCDPISGHTALYWYRQSLGQGLEFLIYFQGNSAPDKSGLPSDRFSAERTGGSVSTLTIQRTQQEDSAVYLCASSLGSWGGTDTQYFGPGTRLTVL.

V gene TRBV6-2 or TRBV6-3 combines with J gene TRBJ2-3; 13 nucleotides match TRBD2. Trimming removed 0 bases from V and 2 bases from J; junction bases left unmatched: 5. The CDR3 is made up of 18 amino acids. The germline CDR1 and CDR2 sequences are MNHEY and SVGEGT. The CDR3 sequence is CASSYSRTSGGPTDTQYF. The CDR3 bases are TGTGCCAGCAGTTACTCCCGGACTAGCGGGGGCCCCACAGATACGCAGTATTTT.

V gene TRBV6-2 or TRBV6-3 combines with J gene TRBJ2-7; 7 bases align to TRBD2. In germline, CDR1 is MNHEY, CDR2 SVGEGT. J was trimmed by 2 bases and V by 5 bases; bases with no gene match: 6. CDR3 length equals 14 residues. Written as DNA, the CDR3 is TGTGCCAGCAGTCCTAGCGGTTGGGCCTACGAGCAGTACTTC. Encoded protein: CASSPSGWAYEQYF.

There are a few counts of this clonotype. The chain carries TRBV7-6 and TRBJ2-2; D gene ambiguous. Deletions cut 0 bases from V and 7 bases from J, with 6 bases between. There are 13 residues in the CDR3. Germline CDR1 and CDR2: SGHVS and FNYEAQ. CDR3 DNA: TGTGCCAGCAGCTTAGCTGGTGGCGGGGAGCTGTTTTTT. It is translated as CASSLAGGGELFF.

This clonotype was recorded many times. CDR3 loop: CASSIYRGETQYF. CDR3 in DNA: TGTGCCAGCAGCATCTACAGAGGAGAGACCCAGTACTTC. The chain recombines TRBV7-2 with TRBJ2-5, with D unclear. The CDR3 loop spans 13 amino acids. The V end was cut by 5 bases, the J end by 4 bases, with 11 bases between. Looked up from germline, CDR1 is SGHTA and CDR2 is FQGNSA.

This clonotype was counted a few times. The CDR3 protein is CASSLYAKGLGRGLVTGELFF. In nucleotides, the CDR3 is TGTGCCAGCAGCTTATATGCGAAGGGATTGGGCAGGGGGTTAGTCACCGGGGAGCTGTTTTTT. This chain uses TRBV11-2 with TRBJ2-2; 7 bases agree with TRBD1. The CDR3 is 21 amino acids. CDR1 SGHAT and CDR2 FQNNGV come from the germline V gene. Germline trimming cut 2 bases from V and 4 bases from J; bases unmatched to any gene: 22.

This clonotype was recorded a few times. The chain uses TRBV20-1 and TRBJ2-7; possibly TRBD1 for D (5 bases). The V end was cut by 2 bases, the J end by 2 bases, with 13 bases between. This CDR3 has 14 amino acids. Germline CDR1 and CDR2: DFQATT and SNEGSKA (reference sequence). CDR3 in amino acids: CSARLWGKPYEQYF. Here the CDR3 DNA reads TGCAGTGCTAGATTGTGGGGCAAGCCCTACGAGCAGTACTTC.

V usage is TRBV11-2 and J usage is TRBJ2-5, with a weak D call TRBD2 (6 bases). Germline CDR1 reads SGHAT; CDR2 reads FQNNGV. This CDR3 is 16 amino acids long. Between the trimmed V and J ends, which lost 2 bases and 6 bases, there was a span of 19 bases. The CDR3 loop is CASSLYGTGVWKTQYF. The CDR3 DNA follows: TGTGCCAGCAGCTTATACGGGACGGGGGTATGGAAGACCCAGTACTTC.

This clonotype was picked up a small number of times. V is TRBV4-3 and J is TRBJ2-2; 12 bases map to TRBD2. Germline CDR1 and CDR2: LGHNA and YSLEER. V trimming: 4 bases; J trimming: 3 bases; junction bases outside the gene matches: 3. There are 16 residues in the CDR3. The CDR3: CASSPRLAGDTGELFF. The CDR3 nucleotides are TGCGCCAGCAGCCCCCGACTAGCGGGAGACACCGGGGAGCTGTTTTTT.

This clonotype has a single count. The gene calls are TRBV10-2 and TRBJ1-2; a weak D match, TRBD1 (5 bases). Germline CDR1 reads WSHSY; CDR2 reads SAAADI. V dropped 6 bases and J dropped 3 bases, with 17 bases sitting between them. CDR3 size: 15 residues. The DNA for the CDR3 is TGCGCCAGCAGCAACCTTAGGCCGGGGGACTATGGCTACACCTTC. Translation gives CASSNLRPGDYGYTF.

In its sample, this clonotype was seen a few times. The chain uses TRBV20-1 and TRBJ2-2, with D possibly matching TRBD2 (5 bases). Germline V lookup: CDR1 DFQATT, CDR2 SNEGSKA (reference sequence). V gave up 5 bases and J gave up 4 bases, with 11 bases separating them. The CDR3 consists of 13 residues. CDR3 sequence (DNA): TGCAGTGCTCCTTATGCGGGCACCGGGGAGCTGTTTTTT. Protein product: CSAPYAGTGELFF.

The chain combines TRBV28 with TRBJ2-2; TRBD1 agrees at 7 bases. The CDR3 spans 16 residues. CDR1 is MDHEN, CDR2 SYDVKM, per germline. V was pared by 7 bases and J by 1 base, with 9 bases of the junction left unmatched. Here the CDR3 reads CASTISGTVNTGELFF. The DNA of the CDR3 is TGTGCCAGCACGATTTCCGGGACAGTGAACACCGGGGAGCTGTTTTTT. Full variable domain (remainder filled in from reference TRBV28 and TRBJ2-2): DVKVTQSSRYLVKRTGEKVFLECVQDMDHENMFWYRQDPGLGLRLIYFSYDVKMKEKGDIPEGYSVSREKKERFSLILESASTNQTSMYLCASTISGTVNTGELFFGEGSRLTVL.

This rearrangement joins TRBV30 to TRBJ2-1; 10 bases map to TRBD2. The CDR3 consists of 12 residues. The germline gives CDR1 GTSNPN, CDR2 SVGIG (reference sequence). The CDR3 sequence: CAQAGGYNEQFF. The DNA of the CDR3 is TGTGCTCAAGCGGGAGGGTACAATGAGCAGTTCTTC.

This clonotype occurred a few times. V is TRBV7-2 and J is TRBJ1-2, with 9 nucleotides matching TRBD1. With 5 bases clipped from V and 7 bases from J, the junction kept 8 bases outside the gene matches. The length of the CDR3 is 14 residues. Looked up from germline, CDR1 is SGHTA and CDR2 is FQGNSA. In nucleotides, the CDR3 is TGTGCCAGCAGCCCCGGACAGGGGATGGGTGGCTACACCTTC. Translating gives CASSPGQGMGGYTF. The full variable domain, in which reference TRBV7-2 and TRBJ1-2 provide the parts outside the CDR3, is GAGVSQSPSNKVTEKGKDVELRCDPISGHTALYWYRQSLGQGLEFLIYFQGNSAPDKSGLPSDRFSAERTGGSVSTLTIQRTQQEDSAVYLCASSPGQGMGGYTFGSGTRLTVV.

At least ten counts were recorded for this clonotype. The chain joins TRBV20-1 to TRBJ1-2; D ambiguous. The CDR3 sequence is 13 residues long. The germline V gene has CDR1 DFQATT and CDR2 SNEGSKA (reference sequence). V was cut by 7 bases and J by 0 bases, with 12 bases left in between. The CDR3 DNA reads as TGCAGTGGATCAGCCCTCACTAACTATGGCTACACCTTC. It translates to CSGSALTNYGYTF.

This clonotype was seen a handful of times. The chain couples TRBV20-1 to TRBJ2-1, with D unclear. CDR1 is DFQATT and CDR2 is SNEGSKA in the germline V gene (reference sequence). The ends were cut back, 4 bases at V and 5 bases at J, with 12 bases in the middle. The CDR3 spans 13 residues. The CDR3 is CSAISPPHNEQFF. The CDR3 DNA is TGCAGTGCTATAAGTCCGCCCCACAATGAGCAGTTCTTC.

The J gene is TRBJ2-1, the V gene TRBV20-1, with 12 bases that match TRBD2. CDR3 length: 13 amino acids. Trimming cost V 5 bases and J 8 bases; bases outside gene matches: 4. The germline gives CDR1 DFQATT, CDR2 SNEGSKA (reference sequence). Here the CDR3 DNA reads TGCAGTGCTCGACTAGCGGGAGATCATGAGCAGTTCTTC. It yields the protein CSARLAGDHEQFF.

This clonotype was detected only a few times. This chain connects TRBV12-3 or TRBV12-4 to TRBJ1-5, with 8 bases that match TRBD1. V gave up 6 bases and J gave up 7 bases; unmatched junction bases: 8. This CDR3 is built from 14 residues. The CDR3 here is CASRKDRGEQPQHF. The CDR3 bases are TGTGCCAGCAGGAAAGACAGGGGTGAACAGCCCCAGCATTTT.

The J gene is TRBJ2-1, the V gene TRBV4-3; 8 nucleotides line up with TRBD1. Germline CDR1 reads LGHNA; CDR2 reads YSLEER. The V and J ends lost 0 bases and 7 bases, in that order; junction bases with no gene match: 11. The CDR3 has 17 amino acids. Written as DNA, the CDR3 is TGCGCCAGCAGCCAAGATTTCTCTGGGTACAGGGGGAATGAGCAGTTCTTC. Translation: CASSQDFSGYRGNEQFF.

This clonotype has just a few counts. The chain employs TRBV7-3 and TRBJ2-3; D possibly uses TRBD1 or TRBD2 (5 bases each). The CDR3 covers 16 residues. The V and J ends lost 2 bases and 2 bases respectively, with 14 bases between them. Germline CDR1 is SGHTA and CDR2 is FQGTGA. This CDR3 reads CASSLGGSAFTDTQYF. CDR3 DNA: TGTGCCAGCAGCTTAGGGGGTAGCGCTTTCACAGATACGCAGTATTTT.